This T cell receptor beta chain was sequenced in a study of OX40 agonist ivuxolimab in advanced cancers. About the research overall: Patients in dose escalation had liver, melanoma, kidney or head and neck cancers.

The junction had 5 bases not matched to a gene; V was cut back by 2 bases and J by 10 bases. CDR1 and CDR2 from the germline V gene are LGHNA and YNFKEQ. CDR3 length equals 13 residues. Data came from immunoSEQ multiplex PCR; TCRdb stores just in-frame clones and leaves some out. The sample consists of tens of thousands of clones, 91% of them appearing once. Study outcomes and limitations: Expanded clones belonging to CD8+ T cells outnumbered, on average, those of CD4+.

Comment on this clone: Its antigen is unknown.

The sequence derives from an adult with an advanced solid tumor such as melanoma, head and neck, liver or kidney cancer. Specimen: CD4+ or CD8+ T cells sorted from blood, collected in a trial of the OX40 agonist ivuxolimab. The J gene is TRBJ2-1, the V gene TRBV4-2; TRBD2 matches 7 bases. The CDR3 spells CASSQRLALEQFF. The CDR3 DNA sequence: TGTGCCAGCAGCCAACGACTAGCCTTGGAGCAGTTCTTC.